This T cell receptor beta chain came from a study of OX40 agonist ivuxolimab in advanced cancers. Study conclusions and caveats: Low levels of normalized T-cell clonal expansion also appeared in some nonresponders.

The junction had 4 bases not matched to a gene; V was cut back by 4 bases and J by 4 bases. Germline lookup yields CDR1 ENHRY and CDR2 SYGVKD. The CDR3 contains 14 residues. This clone was seen a few times. Its target is unknown. Profiled with immunoSEQ multiplex PCR; TCRdb holds only in-frame clones, not every one. The sample lists over 35,000 clones, 65% to 85% occurring once. This TCR was recovered from an adult with an advanced solid tumor such as melanoma, head and neck, liver or kidney cancer. This chain links TRBV10-3 with TRBJ1-3, with 7 bases fitting TRBD1. The sequenced sample was CD4+ or CD8+ T cells sorted from blood, obtained in a trial of the OX40 agonist ivuxolimab. The CDR3 DNA sequence: TGTGCCATCAGTGCGACAGGGTCAGGAAACACCATATATTTT. It encodes CAISATGSGNTIYF.